The rows below give T cell receptor beta chains drawn from one sample of a study of T cell clusters in autoimmune cytopenias. TCRdb reanalyzed the multiplex PCR reads, giving one entry per CDR3 protein sequence and no DNA. Its table records 2,000 to 3,000 distinct CDR3 sequences. Sequences were obtained from peripheral blood. These receptor sequences come from a human donor with an autoimmune cytopenia or autoimmune hepatitis (not recorded which). Both conserved end residues are part of each CDR3. Fields, in order: CDR3 protein, clone size, J gene, V gene. Clone size is not always given. Where it is, it says once, few, many or a class for expanded clones.

CASSLARGAYEQYF | - | TRBJ2-7 | TRBV12-3/TRBV12-4
CASSIRTSGELGQYF | medium-sized | TRBJ2-3 | TRBV19
CATSERGQGLNNEQFF | - | TRBJ2-1 | TRBV24-1
CATSGSLTSYNEQFF | medium-sized | TRBJ2-1 | TRBV15
CASSEVGQLNEKLFF | - | TRBJ1-4 | TRBV6-1
CASSLSLGAYEQYF | - | TRBJ2-7 | TRBV5-4
CSVAQSIYEQYF | medium-sized | TRBJ2-7 | TRBV29-1
CASSSLREVSYEQYF | - | TRBJ2-7 | TRBV5-6
CASSASGTGNGYTF | - | TRBJ1-2 | TRBV27
CASSLALVTEQFF | medium-sized | TRBJ2-1 | TRBV5-5
CAGVINQPQHF | - | TRBJ1-5 | TRBV6-1
CSVLSSSNQPQHF | medium-sized | TRBJ1-5 | TRBV29-1
CASSLGGTAYEQYF | - | TRBJ2-7 | TRBV5-4
CASSFLDRDRISGANVLTF | - | TRBJ2-6 | TRBV7-9
CATSAPSGEMRYF | - | TRBJ2-3 | TRBV24-1
CASSYVGFGANVLTF | medium-sized | TRBJ2-6 | TRBV6-6
CASSSGQGNSPLHF | - | TRBJ1-6 | TRBV27
CASRRLTFGANVLTF | medium-sized | TRBJ2-6 | TRBV12-3/TRBV12-4
CASSLGGQGYTGELFF | - | TRBJ2-2 | TRBV5-6
CASRRAGANVLTF | - | TRBJ2-6 | TRBV11-2
CASVLGSNQPQHF | - | TRBJ1-5 | TRBV6-5
CASSLRRSGTAASYEQYF | - | TRBJ2-7 | TRBV7-4
CAISVTTSGRTDEQFF | large | TRBJ2-1 | TRBV10-3
CASSSGAGVLLTGELFF | - | TRBJ2-2 | TRBV12-3/TRBV12-4
CASRLREGAEQFF | medium-sized | TRBJ2-1 | TRBV6-5
CASTLRGRVEKLFF | - | TRBJ1-4 | TRBV6-2/TRBV6-3
CACHRGGDTGELFF | - | TRBJ2-2 | TRBV12-3/TRBV12-4
CASSSRQDNEKLFF | - | TRBJ1-4 | TRBV5-7
CASSYILAGSYEQYF | - | TRBJ2-7 | TRBV6-6
CASSIDHLAGQRNQPQHF | - | TRBJ1-5 | TRBV19